This T cell receptor (beta chain) appears in the sequencing data of a study of cytomegalovirus exposure and HLA in healthy donors. As for this clone: The antigen remains undetermined.

Whole-study results and caveats: Specific recognition of CMV antigens was confirmed in vitro for a few chains (all CMV-associated). The study listed some 160 cytomegalovirus-associated TCR beta chains.

The method was immunoSEQ multiplex PCR; TCRdb's version includes in-frame clones alone and lacks a portion of them. The sample records about 130,000 clones, 85% to 90% being singletons. Per germline, CDR1 MNHNS and CDR2 SASEGT. The CDR3 is 13 amino acids. Deletions cut 3 bases from V and 6 bases from J, with 11 bases between. The sequence was collected from a woman younger than 35 in good health and CMV-seropositive. The sample taken for sequencing was PBMCs. J is TRBJ1-2 and V is TRBV6-1; D possibly corresponds to TRBD1 (5 bases). The CDR3 DNA follows: TGTGCCAGCAGTGACTTCGGAGGGGATGGCTACACCTTC. Encoded protein: CASSDFGGDGYTF.